The next 10 T cell receptor beta chains were all read from a single sample in a study of blood T cell repertoires in COVID-19. Sequenced by immunoSEQ multiplex PCR; TCRdb stores in-frame clones only, minus some. The sample includes roughly 250,000 clones, approximately 84% seen only once; the top ten take around 9.1%. The sequenced sample was peripheral blood. Receptor source: a human donor in a cohort sampled during active COVID-19.

The rearrangement joins TRBV5-4 to TRBJ1-2; 9 positions agree with TRBD1. Germline lookup yields CDR1 SGHNT and CDR2 YYREEE (reference sequence). CDR3 length: 12 residues. V dropped 4 bases and J dropped 8; count of bases not matched to a gene: 3. CDR3 coding DNA: TGTGCCAGCAGCCTGGGGACAGGGGGCTACACCTTC. Its protein is CASSLGTGGYTF.

This chain uses TRBV5-8 with TRBJ1-1; the D is unclear. This CDR3 comprises 14 residues. Germline V gives CDR1 SGHTS, CDR2 YDEGEE. V dropped 1 base and J dropped 4 bases, with 11 bases sitting between them. CDR3 loop: CASSLRGRSTEAFF. The CDR3 DNA sequence: TGTGCCAGCAGCTTGAGAGGGAGGAGCACTGAAGCTTTCTTT. Using reference TRBV5-8 and TRBJ1-1 for the parts outside the CDR3, the full variable domain is EAGVTQSPTHLIKTRGQQATLRCSPISGHTSVYWYQQALGLGLQFLLWYDEGEERNRGNFPPRFSGRQFPNYSSELNVNALELEDSALYLCASSLRGRSTEAFFGQGTRLTVV.

This chain uses TRBV5-1 with TRBJ2-3; 8 bases map to TRBD1. The CDR3 totals 14 residues. After removal of 3 bases from V and 3 bases from J, the junction contained 3 bases not matched to a gene. Germline V gene lookup returns CDR1 SGHRS and CDR2 YFSETQ. CDR3 residues: CASSWDRRTDTQYF. In DNA form, the CDR3 reads TGCGCCAGCAGCTGGGACAGGAGAACAGATACGCAGTATTTT. The whole variable domain, filled in from reference TRBV5-1 and TRBJ2-3, reads KAGVTQTPRYLIKTRGQQVTLSCSPISGHRSVSWYQQTPGQGLQFLFEYFSETQRNKGNFPGRFSGRQFSNSRSEMNVSTLELGDSALYLCASSWDRRTDTQYFGPGTRLTVL.

This clone showed up just once. In nucleotides, the CDR3 is TGCGCCAGCAGCGCAAATCCGGGACTAGCGGGAGGAGGAGGGAATGAGCAGTTCTTC. Translating it yields CASSANPGLAGGGGNEQFF. This chain connects TRBV5-1 to TRBJ2-1; 15 bases are a match to TRBD2. The germline gives CDR1 SGHRS, CDR2 YFSETQ. The CDR3 covers 19 residues. The junction had 15 bases not matched to a gene; V was cut back by 4 bases and J by 7 bases.

This clone appeared a single time. This sequence joins TRBV27 and TRBJ2-7; 10 bases match TRBD2. This CDR3 has 15 residues. From germline, CDR1 is MNHEY and CDR2 SMNVEV (reference sequence). The V and J ends lost 5 bases and 6 bases, in that order; junction bases with no gene match: 10. In DNA form, the CDR3 reads TGTGCCAGCAGTCCTACCCCTAGCGGGAGAGGCGAGCAGTACTTC. Its protein is CASSPTPSGRGEQYF.

This rearrangement joins TRBV5-1 to TRBJ1-6; TRBD1 agrees at 10 bases. This CDR3 is built from 16 residues. The trim removed 7 bases at V and 11 bases at J, leaving 15 bases unmatched. The V gene's germline CDR1 is SGHRS and CDR2 YFSETQ. CDR3 coding DNA: TGCGCCAGCTCCGGGACAGGGGTGTCTAATTCGGCACCCCTCCACTTT. It translates to CASSGTGVSNSAPLHF.

CDR3 nucleotide sequence: TGTGCCAGCAGTTACTCGGCAGGGCTGGGTCAGCCCCAGCATTTT. Protein sequence: CASSYSAGLGQPQHF. This chain links TRBV6-5 with TRBJ1-5; perhaps TRBD1 as D (5 bases). Per the germline V gene, CDR1 is MNHEY and CDR2 is SVGAGI. Trimming removed 0 bases at V and 6 bases at J, with 12 bases between. The CDR3 is 15 residues long.

The V call is TRBV29-1, the J call TRBJ1-1; 9 bases are shared with TRBD1. Germline CDR1 and CDR2: SQVTM and ANQGSEA. The J segment lost 4 bases and the V segment lost 7 bases, leaving 7 bases of the junction unmatched. The CDR3 totals 13 residues. CDR3 DNA: TGCAGCGGGAGGACAGGGGAGGGCACTGAAGCTTTCTTT. Translation: CSGRTGEGTEAFF.

In nucleotides, the CDR3 is TGTGCCAGCAGCATATACCAAACAGGGGACAACACTGAAGCTTTCTTT. Translation gives CASSIYQTGDNTEAFF. The rearrangement joins TRBV27 to TRBJ1-1, with 7 bases identical to TRBD1. The germline V gene encodes CDR1 MNHEY and CDR2 SMNVEV (reference sequence). With V trimmed by 6 bases and J by 2 bases, 12 bases remained unmatched. CDR3 length equals 16 residues.

The chain uses TRBV5-1 and TRBJ2-1; D might be TRBD2 (5 bases). Germline V gene lookup returns CDR1 SGHRS and CDR2 YFSETQ. The V end lost 2 bases, the J end lost 4 bases, and 16 bases lay between the germline ends. This CDR3 comprises 16 residues. The CDR3 nucleotides are TGCGCCAGCAGCTTTTCAGGAGGTGGGAGATACAATGAGCAGTTCTTC. Translation: CASSFSGGGRYNEQFF.